A single T cell receptor beta chain is shown here with its context. Its antigen remains unidentified. Lymphocytes from graft epithelium and lamina propria were isolated. The table came from immunoSEQ multiplex PCR; TCRdb's copy has only in-frame clones and leaves some out. The sample contains thousands of clones, about two thirds of which appear only once. Germline values: CDR1 MDHEN, CDR2 SYDVKM. The CDR3 consists of 15 residues. V trimming: 6 bases; J trimming: 8 bases; junction bases outside the gene matches: 6. This entry is derived from a study of graft-versus-host responses after intestinal transplantation. Background on the study: Once they had received anti-thymocyte globulin induction, all recipients took tacrolimus and steroids for approximately 3 years. Study-wide results and caveats: High graft-versus-host to host-versus-graft T cell clonal ratios marked allografts of patients with graft-donor macrochimerism.

This sequence was found in a human patient who received an intestinal transplant, so some T cells may come from the graft donor. The source was ileum tissue, collected roughly 260 days after intestinal transplant. The J gene is TRBJ2-1, the V gene TRBV28; 14 nucleotides line up with TRBD2. CDR3 in amino acids: CASSRTSGRSYEQFF. The CDR3, as DNA: TGTGCCAGCAGCCGGACTAGCGGGAGGAGTTATGAGCAGTTCTTC.